This T cell receptor (beta chain) was profiled in a study of neurological immune-mediated disorders (dated by TCRdb to about 2019). Regarding the complete study: Peripheral blood TCR-beta repertoires from patients with HTLV-I-associated myelopathy (HAM/TSP), patients with multiple sclerosis, and healthy controls were compared in the study using UMI-based sequencing. The cohort comprised 68 subjects: 14 HAM/TSP patients, roughly 34 multiple sclerosis patients and 20 or so healthy controls. Longitudinal HAM/TSP donors and healthy donors each had 3 time-points at intervals of about 3-40 months. The roughly 110 TCR-beta libraries covered PBMC samples along with longitudinal samples, technical triplicates, and paired sorted CD4+ and CD8+ T-cell subsets.

This clonotype was observed many times. Its antigen is still unknown. Per-base qualities were not stored, and no clone one base away is much larger. Results and caveats for the whole study, not just this receptor: No identical CDR3 amino acid sequences were shared among expanded clones across subjects, suggesting private TCR-beta repertoires in all groups. TCR clonal expansion was highest in HAM/TSP patients and lowest in MS patients, with MS patients falling below even healthy controls.

Explained via the paper, the time point label denotes: longitudinal time-point 1 (baseline). The healthy controls were volunteers from a blood bank in Maryland, USA. For unsorted PBMC libraries, 2 million PBMCs were used after storage in RNAlater at -80 degrees C until RNA extraction. PBMCs were separated from peripheral blood using Ficoll-Hypaque density gradient centrifugation and then cryopreserved in liquid nitrogen. cDNA was synthesized by template-switch 5'RACE using a primer with a 10-nucleotide random unique molecular identifier that tagged each TCR transcript. Over 170 million TCR-beta sequences, covering 15-18 subjects, were produced in each sequencing run. Total RNA was extracted with the RNeasy kit. Using the KAPA Real-time Library Amplification kit, TCR-beta VDJ regions were amplified with primers for the TCR constant region and the 5'RACE anchor. Sample indexes and Illumina adaptors were added in a first PCR, after which library yield was increased in a second PCR. After Ampure bead purification, the roughly 650 bp TCR product was size-selected on a 2% E-gel SizeSelection system. Library quality was checked on a Bioanalyzer, concentration was measured with Qubit, and libraries were quantified with the Kapa Library Quantification kit before pooling. An Illumina HiSeq 2500 sequenced the libraries paired-end 2 x 150 bp. To increase sequence diversity, about 23-32% phiX was spiked into each library pool. The paper's processing steps were these. Quality-filtered reads were processed with the UMI-based MiGEC pipeline, and over 75% of raw TCR sequences were removed by the MiGEC pipeline during error correction. VDJ genes were aligned to IMGT germline references, and clonotypes were defined by unique CDR3 amino acid sequence plus V-J genes. Clonal expansion, Shannon diversity, and CDR3 relatedness (CalcPairwiseDistances, ClusterSamples) were evaluated with VDJtools, and phylogenetic trees were built with CLCbio workbench. Using coefficient-of-variation modelling across technical triplicates, the study counted a clone as expanded if it had at least 8 unique UMIs. The public reads were quality trimmed at Q25 with fastp and then assembled into clones with MiXCR by TCRdb, keeping productive beta chains. Rows with a matching CDR3 protein are joined into one entry that keeps the most common DNA and genes. The V and J calls and clone size are TCRdb's, not the authors'. This sample gives around 76,000 distinct CDR3 sequences in total; around 9.6% of them show up just once. Clones ranked in the top ten supply approximately 9.5% of the sample.

The germline V and J ends show losses of 1 base and 5 bases respectively, and no gene match explains 4 bases of the junction. The germline V gene (reference sequence) yields DFQATT for CDR1 and SNEGSKA for CDR2. From its cysteine to its phenylalanine, the CDR3 spans 14 amino acids. Left in the record is the CDR3 DNA by itself, 42 bases read in frame from the first base. Sequencing input: PBMCs. This TCR was recovered from a man aged 30 to 45 in good health. The sequence is built from TRBV20-1 and TRBJ2-3; a stretch of 9 junction bases matches TRBD2. The nucleotide sequence reads as follows: TGCAGTGCTAGAGTTGCGGGAGGGCGAGATACGCAGTATTTT. Its coded protein is CSARVAGGRDTQYF.